These 23 T cell receptor beta chains came from one sample sequenced in a study of Tregs in tolerant kidney transplant recipients. Generated by immunoSEQ multiplex PCR, the TCRdb table keeps only in-frame clones and is missing some. The repertoire includes about 100,000 clones, around 87% of them detected once, and approximately 0.34% sits in the top ten. This specimen consisted of CD4+ T cells from blood, obtained before the transplant. These receptors originate from a human donor who received a combined kidney and bone marrow transplant.

The chain is built from TRBV19 and TRBJ2-3, with TRBD2 identical over 12 bases. The CDR3 has 15 amino acids. V lost 6 bases, J lost 5 bases, and 6 bases stayed unmatched. CDR1 is LNHDA, CDR2 SQIVND, per germline (reference sequence). This chain's CDR3 is CASSKLAGGEDTQYF. DNA of the CDR3: TGTGCCAGTAGCAAACTAGCGGGAGGCGAAGATACGCAGTATTTT.

This clone was seen just once. CDR3 DNA sequence: TGTGCCAGCTCATCCTCACTTTCCAGGGGGAACACTGAAGCTTTCTTT. This sequence encodes CASSSSLSRGNTEAFF. V gene TRBV18 combines with J gene TRBJ1-1; maybe TRBD1 (6 bases). Germline-derived CDR1 and CDR2 are KGHSH and LQKENI. V was trimmed by 5 bases and J by 1 base, leaving 17 bases between them. The CDR3 loop spans 16 amino acids.

The chain joins TRBV11-2 to TRBJ2-2, with TRBD2 matching 7 bases. With 10 bases clipped from V and 7 bases from J, the junction kept 12 bases outside the gene matches. The CDR3 is 14 residues long. Germline V gene data show CDR1 as SGHAT and CDR2 as FQNNGV. This CDR3 reads CATGEGARGGELFF. CDR3 bases: TGTGCCACCGGGGAGGGCGCAAGGGGCGGGGAGCTGTTTTTT.

The chain recombines TRBV29-1 with TRBJ2-5; 16 bases line up with TRBD2. Germline V lookup: CDR1 SQVTM, CDR2 ANQGSEA. V gave up 5 bases and J gave up 5 bases; unmatched junction bases: 8. The CDR3 has 16 amino acids. CDR3 bases: TGCAGCGTTCCCATCGGGACTAGCGGGAGGGTGGAGACCCAGTACTTC. Residues: CSVPIGTSGRVETQYF.

The chain combines TRBV19 with TRBJ1-2, with D hard to call. V was pared by 5 bases and J by 0 bases, with 7 bases between. CDR1 and CDR2 (germline): LNHDA, SQIVND (reference sequence). The CDR3 runs to 13 residues. The CDR3 DNA is TGTGCCAGTAGTCCTCGGGCTAACTATGGCTACACCTTC. Amino acids: CASSPRANYGYTF. Variable domain in full (rest from reference TRBV19 and TRBJ1-2): DGGITQSPKYLFRKEGQNVTLSCEQNLNHDAMYWYRQDPGQGLRLIYYSQIVNDFQKGDIAEGYSVSREKKESFPLTVTSAQKNPTAFYLCASSPRANYGYTFGSGTRLTVV.

The rearrangement joins TRBV2 to TRBJ1-1, with D perhaps TRBD1 (6 bases). V lost 6 bases and J lost 8, with 19 bases in between. Germline CDR1 SNHLY, CDR2 FYNNEI. This CDR3 has 14 residues. The CDR3 sequence is CASSDQGLGWEAFF. In DNA, the CDR3 is TGTGCCAGCAGCGACCAGGGGCTAGGTTGGGAAGCTTTCTTT. Looking up the rest from reference TRBV2 and TRBJ1-1 gives the full variable domain: EPEVTQTPSHQVTQMGQEVILRCVPISNHLYFYWYRQILGQKVEFLVSFYNNEISEKSEIFDDQFSVERPDGSNFTLKIRSTKLEDSAMYFCASSDQGLGWEAFFGQGTRLTVV.

The chain recombines TRBV7-9 with TRBJ2-5, with D tentatively TRBD1 (6 bases). In germline, CDR1 is SEHNR, CDR2 FQNEAQ (reference sequence). This CDR3 has 14 residues. The V and J ends lost 5 bases and 1 base respectively, with 11 bases between them. CDR3 protein: CASSRQGPQETQYF. As DNA, the CDR3 is TGTGCCAGCAGCCGTCAGGGGCCCCAAGAGACCCAGTACTTC.

The chain uses TRBV10-3 and TRBJ2-1; TRBD2 is a possible D gene (5 bases). Trimming shortened V by 0 bases and J by 9 bases, and 15 bases separated the two germline ends. Germline V gene data show CDR1 as ENHRY and CDR2 as SYGVKD. There are 15 residues in the CDR3. The CDR3 DNA follows: TGTGCCATCAGTGAGTCGAGTCAGCCCGCGGGTGAGCAGTTCTTC. This sequence encodes CAISESSQPAGEQFF.

The chain employs TRBV11-2 and TRBJ2-1; a possible D gene is TRBD2 (5 bases). This CDR3 contains 15 residues. CDR1 and CDR2 (germline): SGHAT, FQNNGV. The germline V and J ends were trimmed by 4 bases and 3 bases, with 13 bases remaining between them. The CDR3 sequence is CASSSPRGSYNEQFF. For the CDR3, the DNA is TGTGCCAGCAGCTCCCCTCGGGGTAGCTACAATGAGCAGTTCTTC.

The J gene is TRBJ2-1, the V gene TRBV4-2; possibly TRBD2 for D (6 bases). Germline CDR1 reads LGHNA; CDR2 reads YNFKEQ. V was shortened by 2 bases and J by 2 bases, with 13 bases between the two germline ends. This CDR3 is 16 amino acids long. The CDR3 nucleotides are TGTGCCAGCAGCCAAAGGACGGGGGTCACCTACAATGAGCAGTTCTTC. Encoded protein: CASSQRTGVTYNEQFF.

The chain employs TRBV19 and TRBJ2-5; D remains unclear. Trimming removed 3 bases from V and 1 base from J, with 6 bases in between. There are 13 residues in the CDR3. In germline, CDR1 is LNHDA, CDR2 SQIVND (reference sequence). The CDR3 DNA is TGTGCCAGTAGTATCCCGGGCCAAGAGACCCAGTACTTC. Its translation is CASSIPGQETQYF.

The chain combines TRBV5-1 with TRBJ2-3, with TRBD2 matching over 9 bases. Germline-derived CDR1 and CDR2 are SGHRS and YFSETQ. There are 16 residues in the CDR3. Losses at the gene ends were 4 bases for V and 0 bases for J; bases not matched to a gene: 6. CDR3 protein: CASSPGLAASTDTQYF. Here the CDR3 DNA reads TGCGCCAGCAGCCCGGGACTAGCCGCTAGCACAGATACGCAGTATTTT.

The chain joins TRBV11-2 to TRBJ2-6; 9 positions agree with TRBD1. The trim removed 5 bases at V and 1 base at J, leaving 6 bases unmatched. The CDR3 loop spans 17 amino acids. Germline V gene lookup returns CDR1 SGHAT and CDR2 FQNNGV. CDR3: CASSLRDRESGANVLTF. The CDR3 DNA is TGTGCCAGCAGCCTTCGGGACAGGGAGTCTGGGGCCAACGTCCTGACTTTC.

In the case of this clone: In the same sample, other DNA sequences code for this CDR3. The CDR3 nucleotides read TGTGCCAGCAGCCAAAGGACAGGCCCGGGAACCGGGGAGCTGTTTTTT. Its protein product is CASSQRTGPGTGELFF. V usage is TRBV4-2 and J usage is TRBJ2-2, with 7 nucleotides matching TRBD1. The CDR3 runs to 16 residues. V was clipped by 2 bases and J by 5 bases; unmatched bases: 8. The germline V gene encodes CDR1 LGHNA and CDR2 YNFKEQ.

V is TRBV5-1 and J is TRBJ2-2; a weak D match, TRBD1 (6 bases). V gave up 0 bases and J gave up 2 bases, with 11 bases separating them. In germline, CDR1 is SGHRS, CDR2 YFSETQ. The CDR3 has 16 amino acids. CDR3 bases: TGCGCCAGCAGCTTGGTTGCAGGGGACAACACCGGGGAGCTGTTTTTT. Translating it yields CASSLVAGDNTGELFF.

CDR3 residues: CASSYGLAGRETQYF. The CDR3 DNA sequence: TGTGCCAGCAGTTACGGACTAGCGGGACGAGAGACCCAGTACTTC. The V gene is TRBV6-6, the J gene TRBJ2-5; 12 positions match TRBD2. From germline, CDR1 is MNHNY and CDR2 SVGAGI (reference sequence). After removal of 2 bases from V and 4 bases from J, the junction contained 2 bases not matched to a gene. This CDR3 comprises 15 residues.

The rearrangement uses TRBV5-4 and TRBJ2-1, with 12 bases fitting TRBD2. This CDR3 region has 14 residues. V was pared by 4 bases and J by 9 bases, with 5 bases of the junction left unmatched. The germline V gene encodes CDR1 SGHNT and CDR2 YYREEE (reference sequence). The DNA for the CDR3 is TGTGCCAGCAGCCCCATGGGACTAGCGGGTGAGCAGTTCTTC. Its translation is CASSPMGLAGEQFF.

In this sample, this clone turned up a few times. The genes are TRBV5-1 and TRBJ2-7; 10 bases fit TRBD1. V shed 4 bases, J shed 7 bases, and the junction held 8 bases outside the gene matches. The CDR3 has 14 residues. Germline V CDR1 and CDR2: SGHRS, YFSETQ. The CDR3 reads CASSGTGDLGEQYF. The CDR3 DNA reads TGCGCCAGCAGCGGGACAGGGGACCTCGGAGAGCAGTACTTC.

The genes are TRBV6-6 and TRBJ1-3; TRBD1 matches 8 bases. Germline V lookup: CDR1 MNHNY, CDR2 SVGAGI (reference sequence). With V trimmed by 4 bases and J by 4 bases, 9 bases remained unmatched. The CDR3 extends over 16 amino acids. CDR3 loop: CASSFTQGARGNTIYF. The CDR3 region has the DNA TGTGCCAGCAGTTTTACTCAGGGGGCGCGGGGAAACACCATATATTTT.

The chain is built from TRBV9 and TRBJ1-1, with 7 positions matching TRBD1. The CDR3 spans 16 residues. The trim removed 4 bases at V and 3 bases at J, leaving 12 bases unmatched. Germline assignment: CDR1 SGDLS and CDR2 YYNGEE. The CDR3 loop reads CASSPGDIQGDTEAFF. Here the CDR3 DNA reads TGTGCCAGCAGCCCCGGGGACATTCAGGGGGACACTGAAGCTTTCTTT.

The V and J genes are TRBV23-1 and TRBJ2-3; 7 bases line up with TRBD1. TRBV23-1 is given ORF status, its function remaining uncertain. V shed 10 bases and J 0 bases; nucleotides not matched to a gene: 19. This CDR3 is built from 18 residues. The CDR3 protein is CATNVVGQRITSTDTQYF. CDR3 in DNA: TGCGCCACGAACGTGGTGGGACAGAGAATAACTAGCACAGATACGCAGTATTTT.

The chain links TRBV5-1 to TRBJ1-3; D gene ambiguous. CDR1 and CDR2 from the germline V gene are SGHRS and YFSETQ. V lost 0 bases, J lost 3 bases, and 7 bases lay in between. The CDR3 is 14 residues long. CDR3 nucleotide sequence: TGCGCCAGCAGCTTGGAGGGAGGTGGAAACACCATATATTTT. Translated: CASSLEGGGNTIYF.

The chain recombines TRBV5-8 with TRBJ1-1, with TRBD1 matching 7 bases. The V gene's germline CDR1 is SGHTS and CDR2 YDEGEE. J gave up 3 bases and V 2 bases, and 16 bases lay outside the gene matches. The CDR3 length is 18 residues. The CDR3 loop is CASSFGMNTGAIHTEAFF. Here the CDR3 DNA reads TGTGCCAGCAGCTTTGGCATGAACACAGGGGCCATCCACACTGAAGCTTTCTTT.